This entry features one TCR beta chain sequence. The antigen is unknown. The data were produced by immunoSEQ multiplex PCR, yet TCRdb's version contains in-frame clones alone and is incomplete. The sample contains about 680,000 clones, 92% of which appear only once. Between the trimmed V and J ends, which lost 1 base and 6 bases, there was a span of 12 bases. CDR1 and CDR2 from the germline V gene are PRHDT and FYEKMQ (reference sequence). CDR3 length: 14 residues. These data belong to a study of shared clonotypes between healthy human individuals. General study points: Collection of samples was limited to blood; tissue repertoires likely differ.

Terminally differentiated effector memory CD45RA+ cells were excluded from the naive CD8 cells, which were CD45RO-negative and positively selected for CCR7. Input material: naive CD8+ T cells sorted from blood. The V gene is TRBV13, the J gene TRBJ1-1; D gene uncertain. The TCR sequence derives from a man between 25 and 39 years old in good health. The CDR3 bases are TGTGCCAGCAGCTTAGTTGAACCTCGGGCTGAAGCTTTCTTT. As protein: CASSLVEPRAEAFF.